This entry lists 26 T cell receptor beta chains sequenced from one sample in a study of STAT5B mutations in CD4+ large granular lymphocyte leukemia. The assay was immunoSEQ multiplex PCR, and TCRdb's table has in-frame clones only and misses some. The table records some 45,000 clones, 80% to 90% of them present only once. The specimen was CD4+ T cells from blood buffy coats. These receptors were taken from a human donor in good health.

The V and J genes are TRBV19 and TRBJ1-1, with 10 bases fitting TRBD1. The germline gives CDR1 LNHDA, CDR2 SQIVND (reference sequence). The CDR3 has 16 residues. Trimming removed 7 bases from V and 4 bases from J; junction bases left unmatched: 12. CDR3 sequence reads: CASKHRGQGKPTEAFF. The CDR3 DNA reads TGTGCCAGTAAACATCGGGGACAGGGGAAACCCACTGAAGCTTTCTTT.

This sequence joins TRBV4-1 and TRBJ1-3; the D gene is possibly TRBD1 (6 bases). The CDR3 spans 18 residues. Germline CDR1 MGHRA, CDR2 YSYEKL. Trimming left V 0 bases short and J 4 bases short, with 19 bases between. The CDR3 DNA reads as TGCGCCAGCAGCCAAGATGCCCTAGGGACACTAAAAGGAAACACCATATATTTT. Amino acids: CASSQDALGTLKGNTIYF.

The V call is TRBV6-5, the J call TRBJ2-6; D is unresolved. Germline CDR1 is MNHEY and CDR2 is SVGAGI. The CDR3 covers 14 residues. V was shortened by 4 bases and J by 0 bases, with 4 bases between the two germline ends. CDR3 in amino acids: CASSSTSGANVLTF. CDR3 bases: TGTGCCAGCAGTTCCACCTCTGGGGCCAACGTCCTGACTTTC.

The CDR3 here is CASRKLGGNTEAFF. As DNA, the CDR3 is TGCGCCAGCAGAAAACTTGGGGGGAACACTGAAGCTTTCTTT. This chain joins TRBV5-1 and TRBJ1-1, with D possibly matching TRBD1 (5 bases). The germline V gene encodes CDR1 SGHRS and CDR2 YFSETQ. The CDR3 consists of 14 residues. Between the trimmed V and J ends, which lost 5 bases and 1 base, there was a span of 12 bases.

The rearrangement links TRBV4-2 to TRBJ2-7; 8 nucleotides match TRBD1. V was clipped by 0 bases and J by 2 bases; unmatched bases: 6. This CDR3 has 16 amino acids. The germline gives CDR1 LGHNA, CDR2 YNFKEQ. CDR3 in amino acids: CASSQEQGQGTYEQYF. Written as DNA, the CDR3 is TGTGCCAGCAGCCAAGAACAAGGACAGGGTACCTACGAGCAGTACTTC.

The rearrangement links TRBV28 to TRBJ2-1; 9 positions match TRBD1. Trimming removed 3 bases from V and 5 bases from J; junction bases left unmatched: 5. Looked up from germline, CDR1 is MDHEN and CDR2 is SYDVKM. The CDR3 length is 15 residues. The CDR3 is CASSFRDREDNEQFF. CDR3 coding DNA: TGTGCCAGCAGTTTCCGGGACAGGGAAGACAATGAGCAGTTCTTC.

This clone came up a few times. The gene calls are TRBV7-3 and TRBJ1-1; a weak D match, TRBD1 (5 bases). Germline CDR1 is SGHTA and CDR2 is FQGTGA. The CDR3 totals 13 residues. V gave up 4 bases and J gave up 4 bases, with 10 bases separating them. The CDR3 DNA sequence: TGTGCCAGCAGCTCCCAGGGTACCACTGAAGCTTTCTTT. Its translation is CASSSQGTTEAFF.

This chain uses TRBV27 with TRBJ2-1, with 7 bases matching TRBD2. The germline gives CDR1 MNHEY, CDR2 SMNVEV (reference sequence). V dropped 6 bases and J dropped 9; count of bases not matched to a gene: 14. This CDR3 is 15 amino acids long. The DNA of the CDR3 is TGTGCCAGCAGCCGTCGCGCGGGGGTCGTTCCTGAGCAGTTCTTC. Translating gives CASSRRAGVVPEQFF.

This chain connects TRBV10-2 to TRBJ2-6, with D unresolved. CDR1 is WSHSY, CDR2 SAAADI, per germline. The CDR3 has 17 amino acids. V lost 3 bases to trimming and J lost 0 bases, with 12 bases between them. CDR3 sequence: CASSDPYPVSGANVLTF. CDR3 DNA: TGCGCCAGCAGTGATCCGTACCCCGTCTCTGGGGCCAACGTCCTGACTTTC.

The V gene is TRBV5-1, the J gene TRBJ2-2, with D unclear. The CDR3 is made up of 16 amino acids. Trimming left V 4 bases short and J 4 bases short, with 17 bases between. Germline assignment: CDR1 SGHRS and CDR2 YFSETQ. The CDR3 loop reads CASSPTRGRITGELFF. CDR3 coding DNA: TGCGCCAGCAGCCCTACCCGCGGCCGCATCACCGGGGAGCTGTTTTTT.

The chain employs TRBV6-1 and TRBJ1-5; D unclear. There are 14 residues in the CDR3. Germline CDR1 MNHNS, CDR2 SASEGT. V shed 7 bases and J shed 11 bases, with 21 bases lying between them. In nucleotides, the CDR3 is TGTGCCAGCATTCTAGGACCCCTGCAATCAGCCCAGCATTTT. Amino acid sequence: CASILGPLQSAQHF.

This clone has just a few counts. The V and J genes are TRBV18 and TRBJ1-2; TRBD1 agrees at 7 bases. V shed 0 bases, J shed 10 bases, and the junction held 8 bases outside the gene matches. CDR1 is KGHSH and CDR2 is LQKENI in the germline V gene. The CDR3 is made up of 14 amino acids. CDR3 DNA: TGTGCCAGCTCACCACCCGGGACAGCCCTTTCCTACACCTTC. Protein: CASSPPGTALSYTF. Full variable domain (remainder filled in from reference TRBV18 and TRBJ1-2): NAGVMQNPRHLVRRRGQEARLRCSPMKGHSHVYWYRQLPEEGLKFMVYLQKENIIDESGMPKERFSAEFPKEGPSILRIQQVVRGDSAAYFCASSPPGTALSYTFGSGTRLTVV.

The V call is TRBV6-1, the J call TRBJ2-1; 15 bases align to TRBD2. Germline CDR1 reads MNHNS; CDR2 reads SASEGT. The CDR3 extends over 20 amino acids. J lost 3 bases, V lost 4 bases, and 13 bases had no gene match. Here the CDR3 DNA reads TGTGCCAGCAGTGGAGTCCCGGGACTAGCGGGAGGCCGGAGCTACAATGAGCAGTTCTTC. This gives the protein CASSGVPGLAGGRSYNEQFF.

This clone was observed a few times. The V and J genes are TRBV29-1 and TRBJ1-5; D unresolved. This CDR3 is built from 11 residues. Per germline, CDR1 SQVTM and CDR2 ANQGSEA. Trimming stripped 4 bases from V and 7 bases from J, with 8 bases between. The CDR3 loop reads CSVGEEQPQHF. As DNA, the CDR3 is TGCAGCGTTGGCGAAGAACAGCCCCAGCATTTT.

Written as DNA, the CDR3 is TGTGCCAGCAGCGCGGGGGGTAACTCTGGAAACACCATATATTTT. Its protein is CASSAGGNSGNTIYF. This rearrangement joins TRBV28 to TRBJ1-3, with D perhaps matching TRBD1 (5 bases). The ends were cut back, 6 bases at V and 0 bases at J, with 12 bases in the middle. The CDR3 has 15 residues. CDR1 and CDR2 from the germline V gene are MDHEN and SYDVKM.

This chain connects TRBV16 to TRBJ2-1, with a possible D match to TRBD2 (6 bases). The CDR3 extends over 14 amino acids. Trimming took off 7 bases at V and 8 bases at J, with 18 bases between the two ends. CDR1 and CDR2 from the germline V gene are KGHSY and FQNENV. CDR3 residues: CASTLTRDKHEQFF. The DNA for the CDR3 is TGTGCCAGCACCCTGACTAGAGACAAGCATGAGCAGTTCTTC. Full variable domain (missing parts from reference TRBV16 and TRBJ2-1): GEEVAQTPKHLVRGEGQKAKLYCAPIKGHSYVFWYQQVLKNEFKFLISFQNENVFDETGMPKERFSAKCLPNSPCSLEIQATKLEDSAVYFCASTLTRDKHEQFFGPGTRLTVL.

CDR3 residues: CASSAPKETQYF. As DNA, the CDR3 is TGTGCCAGCAGCGCCCCGAAAGAGACCCAGTACTTC. The chain is built from TRBV2 and TRBJ2-5; D is undetermined. CDR3 size: 12 residues. The germline V gene encodes CDR1 SNHLY and CDR2 FYNNEI. V was clipped by 6 bases and J by 3 bases, with 8 bases between them.

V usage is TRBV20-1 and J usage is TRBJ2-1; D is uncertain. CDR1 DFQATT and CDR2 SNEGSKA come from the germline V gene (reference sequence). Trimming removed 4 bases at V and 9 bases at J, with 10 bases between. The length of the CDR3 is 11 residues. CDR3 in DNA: TGCAGTGCTAAAGATGTTACTGAGCAGTTCTTC. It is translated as CSAKDVTEQFF.

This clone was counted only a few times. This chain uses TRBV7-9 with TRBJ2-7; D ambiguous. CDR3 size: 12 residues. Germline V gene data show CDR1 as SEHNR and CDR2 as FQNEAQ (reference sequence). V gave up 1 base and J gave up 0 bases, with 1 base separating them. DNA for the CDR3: TGTGCCAGCAGCTTAGGCTCCTACGAGCAGTACTTC. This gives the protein CASSLGSYEQYF.

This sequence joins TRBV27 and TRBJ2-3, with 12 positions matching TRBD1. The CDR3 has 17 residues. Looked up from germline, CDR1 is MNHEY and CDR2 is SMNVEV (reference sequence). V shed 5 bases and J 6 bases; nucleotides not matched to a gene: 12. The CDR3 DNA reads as TGTGCCAGCAGTCCCCGGTGGCCGGGACAGGGGGCTGATACGCAGTATTTT. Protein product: CASSPRWPGQGADTQYF.

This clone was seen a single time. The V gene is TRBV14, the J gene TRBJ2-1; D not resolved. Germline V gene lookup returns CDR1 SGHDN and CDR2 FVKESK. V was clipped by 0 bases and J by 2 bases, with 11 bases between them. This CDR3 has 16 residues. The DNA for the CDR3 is TGTGCCAGCAGCCAAGAAAGGCAGAAACCCTACAATGAGCAGTTCTTC. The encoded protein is CASSQERQKPYNEQFF.

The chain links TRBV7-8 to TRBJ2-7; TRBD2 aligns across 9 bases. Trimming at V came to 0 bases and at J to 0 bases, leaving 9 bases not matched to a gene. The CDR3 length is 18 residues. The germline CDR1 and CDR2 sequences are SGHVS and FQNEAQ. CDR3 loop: CASSLAIRLAGPSYEQYF. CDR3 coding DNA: TGTGCCAGCAGCTTAGCGATCCGGCTAGCGGGGCCCTCCTACGAGCAGTACTTC.

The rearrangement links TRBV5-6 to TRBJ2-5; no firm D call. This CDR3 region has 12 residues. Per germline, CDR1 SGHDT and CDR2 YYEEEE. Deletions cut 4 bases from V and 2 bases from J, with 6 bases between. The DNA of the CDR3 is TGTGCCAGCAGCGGGGTGCAAGAGACCCAGTACTTC. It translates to CASSGVQETQYF.

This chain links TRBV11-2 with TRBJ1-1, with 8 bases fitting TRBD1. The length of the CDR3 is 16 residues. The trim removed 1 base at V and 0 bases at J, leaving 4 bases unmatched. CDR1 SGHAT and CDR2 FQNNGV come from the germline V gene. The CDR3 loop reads CASSLGGQGMNTEAFF. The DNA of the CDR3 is TGTGCCAGCAGCTTAGGAGGACAGGGAATGAACACTGAAGCTTTCTTT.

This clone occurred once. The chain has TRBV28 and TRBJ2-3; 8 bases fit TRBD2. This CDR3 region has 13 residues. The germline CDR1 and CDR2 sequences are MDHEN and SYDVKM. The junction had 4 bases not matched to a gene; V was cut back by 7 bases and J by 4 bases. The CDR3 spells CASTAGAPDTQYF. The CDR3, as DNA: TGTGCCAGCACAGCGGGAGCCCCAGATACGCAGTATTTT. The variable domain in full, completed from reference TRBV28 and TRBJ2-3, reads DVKVTQSSRYLVKRTGEKVFLECVQDMDHENMFWYRQDPGLGLRLIYFSYDVKMKEKGDIPEGYSVSREKKERFSLILESASTNQTSMYLCASTAGAPDTQYFGPGTRLTVL.

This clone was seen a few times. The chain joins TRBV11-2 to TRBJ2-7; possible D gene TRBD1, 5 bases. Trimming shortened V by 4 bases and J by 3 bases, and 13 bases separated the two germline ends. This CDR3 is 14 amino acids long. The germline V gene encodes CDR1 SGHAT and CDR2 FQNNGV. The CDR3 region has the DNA TGTGCCAGCAGCTCCCAGGGCCTCAACTACGAGCAGTACTTC. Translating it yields CASSSQGLNYEQYF.